This TCR beta chain was observed in a study of post-analysis software for immune sequencing data. General study points: Included in a set of about five TRBV segments more frequent in patients than controls were TRBV5-6, TRBV5-1 and TRBV20-1. Compared with controls, patients showed significantly lower normalized Chao1 diversity.

The sample holds one count of this clonotype. Antigen: not known. This CDR3 is built from 14 residues. With 0 bases removed from V and 5 bases from J, the gap between germline ends came to 9 bases. The germline V gene has CDR1 SGHRS and CDR2 YFSETQ. TCR beta libraries were prepared from cDNA with unique molecular identifiers. TCRdb re-called the PCR reads with MiXCR, one entry per CDR3 protein. The sample comprises about 760,000 distinct CDR3 sequences, roughly 27% of which are singletons, and approximately 0.6% rests with the top ten. Sequenced input: blood. V usage is TRBV5-1 and J usage is TRBJ2-1; D gene ambiguous. The clonotype comes from a girl aged 10 to 17 with multiple sclerosis. CDR3 DNA sequence: TGCGCCAGCAGCTTGGGTGACGGCAACAATGAGCAGTTCTTC. Protein: CASSLGDGNNEQFF.